This record looks at one T cell receptor beta chain sequence and its context. The antigen is unknown. This sample is drawn from a study of T-cell memory formation after mild COVID-19. Study-wide background: TCR clusters largely stayed donor specific. General observations from the study: Shrinking CD4+ clones were chiefly CM and EM; CD8+ ones were chiefly EMRA. Later expanders leaned CD4+, whereas clones that contracted between day 15 and 85 were balanced CD4/CD8.

TCRdb itself ran the 5' RACE reads through MiXCR, one entry per CDR3 protein. The sample yields 530,000 or so distinct CDR3 sequences, roughly a sixth seen once. The CDR3 is 14 residues long. Germline V gene data show CDR1 as GTSNPN and CDR2 as SVGIG (reference sequence). Trimming at V came to 3 bases and at J to 0 bases, leaving 0 bases not matched to a gene. Sequencing was carried out using PBMCs or a T cell subset sorted from them (not recorded which). The genes are TRBV30 and TRBJ2-7, with 12 bases that match TRBD2. The sequence derives from an adult woman who had mild COVID-19 (a few samples of this study predate the infection). Cell type and time point are not known. The CDR3 reads CAWRTSGSSYEQYF. CDR3 nucleotides: TGTGCCTGGAGGACTAGCGGGAGCTCCTACGAGCAGTACTTC.